A selection of T cell receptor beta chains follows, all from one sample in a study of beta chain features in type 1 diabetes. The table came from immunoSEQ multiplex PCR; TCRdb's copy has only in-frame clones and leaves some out. Of roughly 500,000 clones listed, around 10% are singletons. Sequencing input: naive CD4+ T cells from blood. All receptors derive from a woman aged 18-29 years in good health. Both conserved end residues are part of each CDR3. The order of the fields is J gene, V gene, clone size, D gene, CDR3 protein, CDR3 DNA. The D gene is left open where the match is weak. The size of a clone is reported for some rows only, either as once, few or many, or as a class for expanded clones.

TRBJ1-2,TRBV4-2,few,.,CASSQGGGSYGYTF,TGTGCCAGCAGCCAAGGAGGGGGGTCTTATGGCTACACCTTC
TRBJ2-6,TRBV5-1,.,.,CASSPTYRASGANVLTF,TGCGCCAGCAGCCCGACATACAGGGCCTCTGGGGCCAACGTCCTGACTTTC
TRBJ2-3,TRBV15,.,.,CATSRATDTQYF,TGTGCCACCAGCCGCGCCACAGATACGCAGTATTTT
TRBJ1-6,TRBV5-6,few,TRBD1,CASSLRDRGNSPLHF,TGTGCCAGCAGCTTGCGCGACAGGGGTAATTCACCCCTCCACTTT
TRBJ1-6,TRBV28,.,.,CASSRNFNSPLHF,TGTGCCAGCAGTCGCAATTTTAATTCACCCCTCCACTTT
TRBJ2-1,TRBV27,.,.,CASSLHYIHNEQFF,TGTGCCAGCAGTCTCCATTATATTCACAATGAGCAGTTCTTC
TRBJ2-3,TRBV7-2,few,.,CASSLPPLGTDTQYF,TGTGCCAGCAGCTTACCCCCACTAGGGACAGATACGCAGTATTTT
TRBJ2-7,TRBV7-2,.,.,CASSSPNLGSYEQYF,TGTGCCAGCAGCTCCCCAAACCTGGGCTCCTACGAGCAGTACTTC
TRBJ2-1,TRBV4-3,.,.,CASSPGVLNEQFF,TGCGCCAGCAGCCCCGGGGTTCTCAATGAGCAGTTCTTC
TRBJ2-1,TRBV7-6,.,.,CASSSANEQFF,TGTGCCAGCAGCTCCGCCAATGAGCAGTTCTTC
TRBJ2-7,TRBV10-3,few,.,CAISGQITYEQYF,TGTGCCATCAGCGGACAGATTACCTACGAGCAGTACTTC
TRBJ1-3,TRBV5-4,.,.,CASSYPGLDTIYF,TGTGCCAGCAGCTACCCTGGCCTAGACACCATATATTTT
TRBJ2-2,TRBV28,few,.,CASSLFYRLRNTGELFF,TGTGCCAGCAGTTTATTCTATCGACTCCGTAACACCGGGGAGCTGTTTTTT
TRBJ1-4,TRBV5-1,few,TRBD1,CASSPGTGEEKLFF,TGCGCCAGCAGCCCCGGGACAGGGGAGGAAAAACTGTTTTTT
TRBJ2-5,TRBV18,few,TRBD2,CASSLTSGGKETQYF,TGTGCCAGCTCGCTGACTAGCGGGGGGAAAGAGACCCAGTACTTC
TRBJ2-1,TRBV7-9,few,TRBD1,CASSSLSYGQGVNEQFF,TGTGCCAGCAGCTCGCTATCCTATGGACAGGGCGTTAATGAGCAGTTCTTC
TRBJ2-7,TRBV10-3,.,TRBD2,CAISESSGSWVEQYF,TGTGCCATCAGTGAGTCTAGCGGGAGCTGGGTGGAGCAGTACTTC
TRBJ2-6,TRBV4-1,few,.,CASSREANVLTF,TGCGCCAGCAGCCGCGAGGCCAACGTCCTGACTTTC
TRBJ2-5,TRBV2,few,.,CASSDPRNRETQYF,TGTGCCAGCAGTGACCCGAGGAATCGAGAGACCCAGTACTTC
TRBJ1-2,TRBV25-1,few,.,CASFDDRNYGYTF,TGTGCCAGCTTCGATGACAGGAACTATGGCTACACCTTC
TRBJ2-2,TRBV30,few,TRBD1,CAWSYRGRRTGELFF,TGTGCCTGGAGTTACAGGGGACGAAGAACCGGGGAGCTGTTTTTT
TRBJ2-7,TRBV13,few,TRBD2,CASLERGAGSTYEQYF,TGTGCCAGCCTAGAAAGAGGAGCGGGGAGTACCTACGAGCAGTACTTC
TRBJ2-3,TRBV5-1,.,.,CASSLAPGYTDTQYF,TGCGCCAGCAGCTTGGCCCCGGGGTACACAGATACGCAGTATTTT
TRBJ1-2,TRBV7-3,.,.,CASSLKGPYGYTF,TGTGCCAGCAGCTTAAAAGGCCCCTATGGCTACACCTTC
TRBJ2-6,TRBV30,many,.,CAWSSQGANVLTF,TGTGCCTGGAGTTCCCAGGGGGCCAACGTCCTGACTTTC
TRBJ1-6,TRBV6-5,.,.,CGTQDRDSPLHF,TGTGGTACGCAGGATAGAGATTCACCCCTCCACTTT
TRBJ2-6,TRBV7-8,.,.,CASSSATGANVLTF,TGTGCCAGCAGCTCCGCCACGGGGGCCAACGTCCTGACTTTC
TRBJ2-7,TRBV7-2,.,.,CARPEQYF,TGTGCCAGGCCAGAGCAGTACTTC
TRBJ2-5,TRBV29-1,few,TRBD2,CSVSGSQETQYF,TGCAGCGTGAGCGGGAGCCAAGAGACCCAGTACTTC
TRBJ2-6,TRBV9,few,.,CASRFGRSSGANVLTF,TGTGCCAGCAGATTCGGGCGATCCTCTGGGGCCAACGTCCTGACTTTC
TRBJ2-7,TRBV15,few,TRBD2,CATSRGGLAGGQSEQYF,TGTGCCACCAGCAGAGGGGGACTAGCGGGAGGGCAGAGCGAGCAGTACTTC
TRBJ1-2,TRBV5-1,few,.,CASSLKDSLDGYTF,TGCGCCAGCAGCTTGAAGGACAGCTTGGATGGCTACACCTTC
TRBJ1-1,TRBV19,few,.,CASSISARRDTEAFF,TGTGCCAGTAGTATATCAGCCCGCAGGGACACTGAAGCTTTCTTT
TRBJ2-1,TRBV20-1,.,.,CREVRDEQFF,TGCAGAGAGGTTCGGGATGAGCAGTTCTTC
TRBJ2-1,TRBV2,.,TRBD2,CASRAGLGNYEQFF,TGTGCCAGCAGAGCGGGACTAGGAAACTATGAGCAGTTCTTC
TRBJ2-7,TRBV25-1,few,TRBD1,CASSLRTGGAYEQYF,TGTGCCAGCAGTCTTAGGACAGGTGGGGCCTACGAGCAGTACTTC
TRBJ2-2,TRBV29-1,few,.,CSVESRGGTGELFF,TGCAGCGTTGAAAGCAGGGGAGGGACCGGGGAGCTGTTTTTT